The present T cell receptor beta chain was sequenced within a study of T-cell memory formation after mild COVID-19. Whole-study findings and limits: Memory from before infection featured some responding clones, which suggests cross-reactive memory joined. Clones shrinking between day 15 and 85 showed a balanced CD4/CD8 split, and those that grew later tilted toward CD4+.

V lost 5 bases and J 3 bases, leaving 16 bases between the germline ends. Germline V gene sequence: CDR1 ENHRY, CDR2 SYGVKD. The CDR3 length is 15 residues. A word on this clonotype: The antigen is unknown.

TCRdb processed the 5' RACE reads anew with MiXCR; each CDR3 protein has one entry. Of around 530,000 distinct CDR3 sequences listed, roughly 20% were seen once; the top ten hold around 7.7%. The TCR was taken from an adult woman who had mild COVID-19 (a few samples of this study predate the infection). Cell type and time point are not known. The chain joins TRBV10-3 to TRBJ2-5, with TRBD2 as a possible D gene (6 bases). Sequencing was done on a sample of PBMCs or a T cell subset sorted from them (not recorded which). CDR3 in DNA: TGTGCCATCAGTTCTACTTTGGAGGGGAAAGAGACCCAGTACTTC. It yields the protein CAISSTLEGKETQYF.